This TCR beta chain emerged from a study of T cell clonotyping in hematopoietic cell transplantation. Trimming removed 4 bases at V and 0 bases at J, with 10 bases between. CDR1 SGHRS and CDR2 YFSETQ come from the germline V gene. CDR3 length equals 14 residues. Time point defined: recipient sample about 28 days before transplant, after cytoreduction. This table comes from immunoSEQ multiplex PCR, and its TCRdb copy is limited to in-frame clones, with some not included. The top ten clones hold 17% of a sample with about 19,000 clones, 77% of them seen once. The J gene is TRBJ1-1, the V gene TRBV5-1; D ambiguous. The clonotype comes from a man in his sixties with acute myeloid leukemia. Some clones in this sample may be carry-over from other donors' samples. Sample: peripheral blood mononuclear cells, taken before stem cell transplant. In nucleotides, the CDR3 is TGCGCCAGCAGCAAGGAAAGCATGAACACTGAAGCTTTCTTT. Translating it yields CASSKESMNTEAFF.